This T cell receptor beta chain was obtained from a study of blood T cell repertoires in COVID-19. Measured with immunoSEQ multiplex PCR; TCRdb has only the in-frame clones, and not every one. This table holds 150,000 to 200,000 clones, 79% found once. Seattle enrolled patients during active infection and tracked them longitudinally. The J segment lost 2 bases and the V segment lost 1 base, leaving 7 bases of the junction unmatched. This CDR3 region has 17 residues. Germline V gene sequence: CDR1 SEHNR, CDR2 FQNEAQ (reference sequence). The clonotype originates from a woman aged 55-70 years with COVID-19, enrolled during active disease. Sequencing was carried out using peripheral blood. This chain connects TRBV7-9 to TRBJ2-5, with 10 positions matching TRBD2. Written as DNA, the CDR3 is TGTGCCAGCAGCTTAGTGGGTAGCGGGAGGATACAAGAGACCCAGTACTTC. Amino acids: CASSLVGSGRIQETQYF.